The 2 T cell receptor beta chains presented below share a single source sample, sequenced in a study of blood T cells in healthy people across ages. Alongside a J-beta primer mix, a sample-barcoded 5' primer served in a second PCR lasting 7 to 11 cycles. TCRdb fed the 5' RACE reads into MiXCR, producing one record per CDR3 protein. The repertoire holds around 1,100,000 distinct CDR3 sequences, with roughly two fifths as singletons. Sequencing input: blood. The receptors shown here come from a man aged 18 to 30 in good health.

V is TRBV21-1 and J is TRBJ2-1; TRBD2 is the table's D call, not checked against the DNA. TRBV21-1 is a pseudogene segment. This CDR3 is built from 17 residues. The CDR3 region has the DNA TGTGCCAGCAGCAAAGAGGTAGCGGGGACTACCTACAATGAGCAGTTCTTC. It yields the protein CASSKEVAGTTYNEQFF.

The rearrangement uses TRBV9 and TRBJ1-2; D not certain. CDR3 length equals 14 residues. V lost 0 bases and J lost 6, with 12 bases in between. The germline V gene encodes CDR1 SGDLS and CDR2 YYNGEE. The CDR3 protein is CASSVVETHDGYTF. The DNA of the CDR3 is TGTGCCAGCAGCGTAGTCGAGACTCATGATGGCTACACCTTC.